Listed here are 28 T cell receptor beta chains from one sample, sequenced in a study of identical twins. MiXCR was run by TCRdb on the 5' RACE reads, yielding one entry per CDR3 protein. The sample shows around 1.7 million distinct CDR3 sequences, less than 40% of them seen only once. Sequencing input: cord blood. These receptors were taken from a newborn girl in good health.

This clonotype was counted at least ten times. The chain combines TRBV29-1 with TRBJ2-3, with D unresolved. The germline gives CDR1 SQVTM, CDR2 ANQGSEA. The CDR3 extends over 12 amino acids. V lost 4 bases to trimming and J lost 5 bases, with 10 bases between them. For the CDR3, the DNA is TGCAGCGTTGTCCCGGGTGGAGATACGCAGTATTTT. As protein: CSVVPGGDTQYF.

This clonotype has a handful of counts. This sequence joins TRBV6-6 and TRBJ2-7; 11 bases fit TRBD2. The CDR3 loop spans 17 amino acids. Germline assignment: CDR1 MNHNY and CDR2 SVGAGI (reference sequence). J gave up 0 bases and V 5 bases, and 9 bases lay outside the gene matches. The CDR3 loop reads CASSLWTSGLSSYEQYF. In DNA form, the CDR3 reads TGTGCCAGCAGTCTTTGGACTAGCGGGCTCAGCTCCTACGAGCAGTACTTC.

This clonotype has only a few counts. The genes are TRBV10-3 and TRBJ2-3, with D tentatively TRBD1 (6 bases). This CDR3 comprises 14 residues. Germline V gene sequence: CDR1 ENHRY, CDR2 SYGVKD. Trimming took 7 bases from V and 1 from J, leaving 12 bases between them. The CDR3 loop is CAIMRGWGTDTQYF. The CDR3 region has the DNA TGTGCCATCATGAGGGGGTGGGGCACAGATACGCAGTATTTT.

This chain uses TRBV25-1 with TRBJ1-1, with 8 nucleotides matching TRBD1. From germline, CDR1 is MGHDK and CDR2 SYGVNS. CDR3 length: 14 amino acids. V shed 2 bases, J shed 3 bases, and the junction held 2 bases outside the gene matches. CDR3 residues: CASSERTGYTEAFF. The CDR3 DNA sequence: TGTGCCAGCAGTGAACGGACAGGGTACACTGAAGCTTTCTTT. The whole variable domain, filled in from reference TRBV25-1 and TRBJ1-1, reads EADIYQTPRYLVIGTGKKITLECSQTMGHDKMYWYQQDPGMELHLIHYSYGVNSTEKGDLSSESTVSRIRTEHFPLTLESARPSHTSQYLCASSERTGYTEAFFGQGTRLTVV.

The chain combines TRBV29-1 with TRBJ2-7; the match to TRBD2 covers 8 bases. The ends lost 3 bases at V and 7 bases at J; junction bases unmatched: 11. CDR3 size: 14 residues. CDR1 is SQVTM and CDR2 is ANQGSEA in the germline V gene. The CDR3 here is CSVDFSGGYNEQYF. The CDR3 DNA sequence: TGCAGCGTTGATTTCAGCGGGGGTTACAATGAGCAGTACTTC.

The CDR3 nucleotides read TGCAGCGTTGCTACGGGGCGTAGCAATCAGCCCCAGCATTTT. Its protein is CSVATGRSNQPQHF. The chain joins TRBV29-1 to TRBJ1-5, with D perhaps TRBD1 (5 bases). Trimming shortened V by 4 bases and J by 0 bases, and 10 bases separated the two germline ends. Looked up from germline, CDR1 is SQVTM and CDR2 is ANQGSEA. The CDR3 contains 14 residues. Based on the CDR3 plus reference TRBV29-1 and TRBJ1-5, the full variable domain is SAVISQKPSRDICQRGTSLTIQCQVDSQVTMMFWYRQQPGQSLTLIATANQGSEATYESGFVIDKFPISRPNLTFSTLTVSNMSPEDSSIYLCSVATGRSNQPQHFGDGTRLSIL.

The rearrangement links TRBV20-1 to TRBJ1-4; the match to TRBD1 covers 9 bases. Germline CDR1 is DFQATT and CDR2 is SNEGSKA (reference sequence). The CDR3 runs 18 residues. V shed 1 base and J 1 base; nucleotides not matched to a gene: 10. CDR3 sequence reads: CSARGGTGGGLTNEKLFF. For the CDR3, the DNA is TGCAGTGCTAGAGGCGGAACAGGGGGCGGCCTAACTAATGAAAAACTGTTTTTT.

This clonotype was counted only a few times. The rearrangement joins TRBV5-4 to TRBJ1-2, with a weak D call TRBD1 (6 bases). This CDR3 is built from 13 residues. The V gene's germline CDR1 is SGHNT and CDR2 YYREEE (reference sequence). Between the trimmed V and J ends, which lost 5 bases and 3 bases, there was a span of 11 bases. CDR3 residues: CASSQDSDYGYTF. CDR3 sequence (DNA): TGTGCCAGCAGTCAGGACAGCGACTATGGCTACACCTTC.

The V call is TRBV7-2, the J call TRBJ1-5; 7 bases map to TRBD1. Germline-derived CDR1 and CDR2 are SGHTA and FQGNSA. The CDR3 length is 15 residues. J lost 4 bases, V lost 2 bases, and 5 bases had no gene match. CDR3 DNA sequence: TGTGCCAGCAGCTTAACCAGGGGGGCAAATCAGCCCCAGCATTTT. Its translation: CASSLTRGANQPQHF. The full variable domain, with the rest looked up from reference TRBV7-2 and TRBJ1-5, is GAGVSQSPSNKVTEKGKDVELRCDPISGHTALYWYRQSLGQGLEFLIYFQGNSAPDKSGLPSDRFSAERTGGSVSTLTIQRTQQEDSAVYLCASSLTRGANQPQHFGDGTRLSIL.

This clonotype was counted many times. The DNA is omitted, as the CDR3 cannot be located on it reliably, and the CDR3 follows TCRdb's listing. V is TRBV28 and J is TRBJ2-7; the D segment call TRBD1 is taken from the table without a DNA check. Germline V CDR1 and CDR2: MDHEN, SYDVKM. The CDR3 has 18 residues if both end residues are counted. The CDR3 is CASSLSFRGRESFYEQYF.

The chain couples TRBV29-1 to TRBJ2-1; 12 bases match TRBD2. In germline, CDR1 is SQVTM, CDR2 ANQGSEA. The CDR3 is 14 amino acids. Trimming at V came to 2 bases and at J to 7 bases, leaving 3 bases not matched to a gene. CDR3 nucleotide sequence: TGCAGCGTTGAAAGCCTAGCGGGAGGGAATGAGCAGTTCTTC. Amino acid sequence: CSVESLAGGNEQFF.

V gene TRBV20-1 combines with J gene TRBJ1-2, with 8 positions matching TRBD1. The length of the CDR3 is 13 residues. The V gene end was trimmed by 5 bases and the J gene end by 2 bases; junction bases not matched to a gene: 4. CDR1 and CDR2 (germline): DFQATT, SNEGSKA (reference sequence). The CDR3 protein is CSALDRENYGYTF. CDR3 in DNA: TGCAGTGCTTTGGACAGGGAGAACTATGGCTACACCTTC.

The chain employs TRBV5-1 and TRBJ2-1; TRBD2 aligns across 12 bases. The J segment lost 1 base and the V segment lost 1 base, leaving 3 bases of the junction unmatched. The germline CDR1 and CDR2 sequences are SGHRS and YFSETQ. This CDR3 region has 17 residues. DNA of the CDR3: TGCGCCAGCAGCTTGCCACTAGCGGGGGGTTCCTACAATGAGCAGTTCTTC. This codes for CASSLPLAGGSYNEQFF.

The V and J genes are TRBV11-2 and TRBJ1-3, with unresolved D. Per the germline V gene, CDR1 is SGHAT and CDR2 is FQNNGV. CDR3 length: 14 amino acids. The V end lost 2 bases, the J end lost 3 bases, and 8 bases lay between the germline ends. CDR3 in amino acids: CASSLNSVGNTIYF. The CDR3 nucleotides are TGTGCCAGCAGCTTAAATTCGGTTGGAAACACCATATATTTT. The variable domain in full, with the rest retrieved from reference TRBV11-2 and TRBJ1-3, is EAGVAQSPRYKIIEKRQSVAFWCNPISGHATLYWYQQILGQGPKLLIQFQNNGVVDDSQLPKDRFSAERLKGVDSTLKIQPAKLEDSAVYLCASSLNSVGNTIYFGEGSWLTVV.

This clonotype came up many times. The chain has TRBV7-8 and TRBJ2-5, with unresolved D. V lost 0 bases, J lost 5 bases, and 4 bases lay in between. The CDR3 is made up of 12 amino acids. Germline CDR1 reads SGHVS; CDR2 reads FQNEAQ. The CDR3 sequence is CASSLAWETQYF. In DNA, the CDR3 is TGTGCCAGCAGCTTAGCGTGGGAGACCCAGTACTTC.

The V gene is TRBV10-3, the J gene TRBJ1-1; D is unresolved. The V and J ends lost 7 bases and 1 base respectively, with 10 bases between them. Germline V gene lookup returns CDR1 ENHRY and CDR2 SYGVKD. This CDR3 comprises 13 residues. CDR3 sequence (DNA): TGTGCCATCACCGTAACGCAGAACACTGAAGCTTTCTTT. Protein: CAITVTQNTEAFF.

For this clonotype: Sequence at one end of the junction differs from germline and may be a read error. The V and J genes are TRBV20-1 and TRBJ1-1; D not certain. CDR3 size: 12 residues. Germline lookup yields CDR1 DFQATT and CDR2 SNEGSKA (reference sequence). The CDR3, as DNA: TGCAGTGCTTATTCCGGGAACCCTGAAGCTTTCTTT. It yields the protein CSAYSGNPEAFF.

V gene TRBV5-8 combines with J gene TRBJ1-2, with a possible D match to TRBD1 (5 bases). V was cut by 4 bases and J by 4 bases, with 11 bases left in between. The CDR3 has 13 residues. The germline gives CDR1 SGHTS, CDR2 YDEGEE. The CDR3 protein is CASSRGLIYGYTF. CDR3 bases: TGTGCCAGCAGCCGGGGACTGATCTATGGCTACACCTTC.

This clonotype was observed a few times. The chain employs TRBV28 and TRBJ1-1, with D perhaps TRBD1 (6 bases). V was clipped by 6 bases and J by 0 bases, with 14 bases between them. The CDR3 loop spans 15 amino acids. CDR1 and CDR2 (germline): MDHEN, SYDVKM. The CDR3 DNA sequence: TGTGCCAGCAGGAAAACAGGGCTCATGAACACTGAAGCTTTCTTT. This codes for CASRKTGLMNTEAFF.

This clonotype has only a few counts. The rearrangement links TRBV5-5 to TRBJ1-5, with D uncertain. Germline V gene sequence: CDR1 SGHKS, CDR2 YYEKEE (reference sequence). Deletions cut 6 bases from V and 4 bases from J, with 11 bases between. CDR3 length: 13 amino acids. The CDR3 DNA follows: TGTGCCAGCAACCCCGGTCTTAATCAGCCCCAGCATTTT. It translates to CASNPGLNQPQHF. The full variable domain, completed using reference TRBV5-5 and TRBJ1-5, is DAGVTQSPTHLIKTRGQQVTLRCSPISGHKSVSWYQQVLGQGPQFIFQYYEKEERGRGNFPDRFSARQFPNYSSELNVNALLLGDSALYLCASNPGLNQPQHFGDGTRLSIL.

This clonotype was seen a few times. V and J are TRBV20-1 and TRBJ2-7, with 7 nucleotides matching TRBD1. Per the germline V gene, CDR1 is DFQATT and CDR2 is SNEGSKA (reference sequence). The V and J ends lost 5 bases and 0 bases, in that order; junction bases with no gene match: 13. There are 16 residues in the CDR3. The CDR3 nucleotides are TGCAGTGCTCGCCCTCTTCGACAGGGAAACTCCTACGAGCAGTACTTC. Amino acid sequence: CSARPLRQGNSYEQYF.

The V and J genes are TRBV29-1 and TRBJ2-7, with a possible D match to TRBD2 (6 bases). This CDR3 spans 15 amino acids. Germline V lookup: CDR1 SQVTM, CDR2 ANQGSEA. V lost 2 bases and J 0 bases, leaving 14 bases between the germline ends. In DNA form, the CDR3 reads TGCAGCGTTGAAACGGGGACTCCGATCTCCTACGAGCAGTACTTC. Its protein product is CSVETGTPISYEQYF.

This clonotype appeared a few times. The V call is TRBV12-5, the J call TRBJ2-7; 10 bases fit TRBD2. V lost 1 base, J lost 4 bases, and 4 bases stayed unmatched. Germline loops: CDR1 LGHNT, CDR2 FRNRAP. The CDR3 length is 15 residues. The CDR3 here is CASGLETSGSYEQYF. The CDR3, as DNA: TGTGCTAGTGGTTTGGAGACTAGCGGGTCGTACGAGCAGTACTTC.

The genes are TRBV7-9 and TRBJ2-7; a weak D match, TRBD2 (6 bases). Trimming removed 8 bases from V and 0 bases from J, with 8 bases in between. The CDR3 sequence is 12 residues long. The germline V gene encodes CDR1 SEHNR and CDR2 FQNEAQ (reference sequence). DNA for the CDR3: TGTGCCAGCGCGGGAATCTCCTACGAGCAGTACTTC. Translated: CASAGISYEQYF.

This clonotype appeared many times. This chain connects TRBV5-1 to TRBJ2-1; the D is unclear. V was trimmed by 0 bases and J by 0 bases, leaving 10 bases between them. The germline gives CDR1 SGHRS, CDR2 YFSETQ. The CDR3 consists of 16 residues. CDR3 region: CASSLGQLSSYNEQFF. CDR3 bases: TGCGCCAGCAGCTTGGGTCAGTTGAGCTCCTACAATGAGCAGTTCTTC.

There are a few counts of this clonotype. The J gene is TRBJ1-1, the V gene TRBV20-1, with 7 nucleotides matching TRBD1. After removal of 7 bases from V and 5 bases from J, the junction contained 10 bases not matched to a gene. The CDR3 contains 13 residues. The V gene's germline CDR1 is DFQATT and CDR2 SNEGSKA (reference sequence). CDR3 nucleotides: TGCAGTGGTCGTAAGGGGGCTGGGACTGAAGCTTTCTTT. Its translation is CSGRKGAGTEAFF.

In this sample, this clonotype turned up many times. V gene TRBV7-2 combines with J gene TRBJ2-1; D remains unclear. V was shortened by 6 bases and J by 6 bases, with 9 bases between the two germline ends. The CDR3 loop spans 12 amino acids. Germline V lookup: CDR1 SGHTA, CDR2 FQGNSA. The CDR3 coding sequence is TGTGCCAGCAGTTTTTTGGCCAATGAGCAGTTCTTC. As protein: CASSFLANEQFF.

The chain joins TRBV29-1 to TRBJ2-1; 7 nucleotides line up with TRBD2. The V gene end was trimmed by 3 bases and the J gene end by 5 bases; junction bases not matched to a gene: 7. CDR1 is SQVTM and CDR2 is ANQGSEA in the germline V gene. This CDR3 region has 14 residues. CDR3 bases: TGCAGCGTTGACGGTGGGAGGGGTGACAATGAGCAGTTCTTC. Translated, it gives CSVDGGRGDNEQFF.